The following is a T cell receptor (beta chain) sequence with its context. What it recognizes is unknown. Germline lookup yields CDR1 SGDLS and CDR2 YYNGEE. The length of the CDR3 is 17 residues. V trimming: 3 bases; J trimming: 5 bases; junction bases outside the gene matches: 12. These data originate in a study of post-analysis software for immune sequencing data. Whole-study context: Several disease courses (relapsing-remitting, secondary progressive and progressive-relapsing) of multiple sclerosis were included. Study findings and constraints: Relative to controls, patients had about 5 TRBV segments at higher frequency, with TRBV5-6, TRBV5-1 and TRBV20-1 among these.

Each TCR beta cDNA library carried unique molecular identifiers. T cells, 1 to 10 million of them, yielded about half a million cDNA molecules. Using its own MiXCR run on the PCR reads, TCRdb lists one record per CDR3 protein. The sample holds hundreds of thousands of distinct CDR3 sequences, around 27% seen once. The source is a girl between 5 and 17 years old with multiple sclerosis. This chain links TRBV9 with TRBJ2-1; 9 positions match TRBD2. Sequencing input: blood. For the CDR3, the DNA is TGTGCCAGCAGCGCCATTGCTTTAGCGGGAGCTGACAATGAGCAGTTCTTC. Its translation: CASSAIALAGADNEQFF.